This T cell receptor (beta chain) was observed in a study of cytomegalovirus exposure and HLA in healthy donors. Study observations and caveats: In vitro checks showed that a few CMV-associated chains really do target CMV antigens. Usually a TCR sequence was rare, but some public TCRs were found in many donors. The authors enumerated 150 to 200 TCR beta chains as linked to cytomegalovirus.

In the case of this clone: Its antigen is unidentified.

Profiled with immunoSEQ multiplex PCR; TCRdb holds only in-frame clones, not every one. Of tens of thousands of clones in the sample, about 87% were seen once. These donors were members of the approximately 120-subject validation cohort, a group separate from the roughly 670-subject first cohort. Germline V gene data show CDR1 as MDHEN and CDR2 as SYDVKM. The CDR3 runs to 16 residues. J lost 3 bases, V lost 6 bases, and 11 bases had no gene match. This TCR came from a woman in her late teens or twenties in good health and CMV-seropositive. The chain uses TRBV28 and TRBJ2-1, with 7 bases lining up with TRBD2. Input material: PBMCs. CDR3 amino acids: CASSRRKREGYNEQFF. CDR3 in DNA: TGTGCCAGCAGCCGTAGAAAGAGGGAGGGCTACAATGAGCAGTTCTTC.